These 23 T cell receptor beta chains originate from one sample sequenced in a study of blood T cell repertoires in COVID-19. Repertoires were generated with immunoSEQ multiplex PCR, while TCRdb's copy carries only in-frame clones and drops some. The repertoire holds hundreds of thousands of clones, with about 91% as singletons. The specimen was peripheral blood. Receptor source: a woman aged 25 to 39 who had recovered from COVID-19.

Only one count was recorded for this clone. In DNA, the CDR3 is TGTGCCAGCAGCCATCAATTTGCCCCGGGAACAGGGGGAAACTCACCCCTCCACTTT. Its translation: CASSHQFAPGTGGNSPLHF. The chain carries TRBV3-1 (or the pseudogene TRBV3-2) and TRBJ1-6, with 8 bases aligning to TRBD1. The germline CDR1 and CDR2 sequences are LGHDT and YNNKEL (reference sequence). CDR3 length: 19 residues. V was clipped by 3 bases and J by 10 bases; unmatched bases: 20.

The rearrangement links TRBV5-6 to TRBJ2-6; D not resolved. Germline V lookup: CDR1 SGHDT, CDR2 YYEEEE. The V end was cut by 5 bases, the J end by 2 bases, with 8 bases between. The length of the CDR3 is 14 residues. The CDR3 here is CASRPRAGANVLTF. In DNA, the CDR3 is TGTGCCAGCAGACCCCGCGCTGGGGCCAACGTCCTGACTTTC.

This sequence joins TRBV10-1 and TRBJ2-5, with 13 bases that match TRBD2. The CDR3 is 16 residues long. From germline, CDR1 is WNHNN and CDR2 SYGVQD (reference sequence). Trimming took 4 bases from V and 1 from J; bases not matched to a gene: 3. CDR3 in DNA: TGCGCCAGCAGTGTAGGGACTAGCGGGACCCAAGAGACCCAGTACTTC. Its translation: CASSVGTSGTQETQYF.

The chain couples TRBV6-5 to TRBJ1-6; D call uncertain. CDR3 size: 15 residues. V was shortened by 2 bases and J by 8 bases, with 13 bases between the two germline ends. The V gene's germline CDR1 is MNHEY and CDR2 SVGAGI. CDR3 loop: CASSYGPTYDSPLHF. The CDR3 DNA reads TGTGCCAGCAGTTACGGTCCCACATATGATTCACCCCTCCACTTT.

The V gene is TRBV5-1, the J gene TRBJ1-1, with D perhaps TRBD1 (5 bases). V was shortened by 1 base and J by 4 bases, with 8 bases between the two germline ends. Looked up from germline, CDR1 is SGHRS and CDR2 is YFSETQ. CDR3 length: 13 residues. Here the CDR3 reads CASSLTGFTEAFF. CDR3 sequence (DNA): TGCGCCAGCAGCTTGACAGGATTCACTGAAGCTTTCTTT.

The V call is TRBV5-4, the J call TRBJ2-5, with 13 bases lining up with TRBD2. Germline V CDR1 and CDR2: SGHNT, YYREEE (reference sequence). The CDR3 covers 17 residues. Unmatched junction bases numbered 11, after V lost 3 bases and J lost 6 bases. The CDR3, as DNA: TGTGCCAGCAGCTCCGATACTAGCGGGGGGGCTCTGCAGACCCAGTACTTC. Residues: CASSSDTSGGALQTQYF.

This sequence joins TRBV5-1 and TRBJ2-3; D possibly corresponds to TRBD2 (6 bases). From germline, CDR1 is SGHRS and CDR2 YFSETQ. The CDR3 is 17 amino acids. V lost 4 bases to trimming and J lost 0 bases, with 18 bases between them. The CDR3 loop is CASSLRRLGGSTDTQYF. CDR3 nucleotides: TGCGCCAGCAGCCTAAGAAGGCTCGGGGGTAGCACAGATACGCAGTATTTT.

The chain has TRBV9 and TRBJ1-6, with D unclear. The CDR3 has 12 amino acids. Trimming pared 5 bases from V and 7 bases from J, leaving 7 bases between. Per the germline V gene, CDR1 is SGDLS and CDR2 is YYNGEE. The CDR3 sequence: CASSLENSPLHF. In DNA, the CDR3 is TGTGCCAGCAGTTTAGAGAATTCACCCCTCCACTTT.

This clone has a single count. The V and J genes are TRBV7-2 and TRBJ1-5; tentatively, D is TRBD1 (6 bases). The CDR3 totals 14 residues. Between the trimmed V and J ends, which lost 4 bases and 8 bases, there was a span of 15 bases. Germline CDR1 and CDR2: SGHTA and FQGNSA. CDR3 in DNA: TGTGCCAGCAGCTCGCAGGGGCCTTCGAAGCCCCAGCATTTT. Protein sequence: CASSSQGPSKPQHF.

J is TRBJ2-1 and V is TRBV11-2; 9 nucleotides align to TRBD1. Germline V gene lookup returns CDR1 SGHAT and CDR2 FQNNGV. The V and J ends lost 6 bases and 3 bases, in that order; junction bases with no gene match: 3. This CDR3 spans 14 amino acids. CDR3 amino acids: CASRGTGFYNEQFF. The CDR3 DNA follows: TGTGCCAGCAGGGGGACAGGGTTCTACAATGAGCAGTTCTTC.

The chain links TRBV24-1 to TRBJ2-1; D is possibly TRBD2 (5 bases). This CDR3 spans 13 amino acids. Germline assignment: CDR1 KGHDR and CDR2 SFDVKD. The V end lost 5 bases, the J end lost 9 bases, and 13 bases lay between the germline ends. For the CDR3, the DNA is TGTGCCACCAGTGCGGTTCCGGGGATTGAGCAGTTCTTC. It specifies CATSAVPGIEQFF.

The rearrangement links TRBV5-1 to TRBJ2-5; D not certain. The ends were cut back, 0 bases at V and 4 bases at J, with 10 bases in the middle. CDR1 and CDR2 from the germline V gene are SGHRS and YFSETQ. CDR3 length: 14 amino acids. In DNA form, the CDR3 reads TGCGCCAGCAGCTTGGGGGCCTCGAGAGAGACCCAGTACTTC. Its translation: CASSLGASRETQYF.

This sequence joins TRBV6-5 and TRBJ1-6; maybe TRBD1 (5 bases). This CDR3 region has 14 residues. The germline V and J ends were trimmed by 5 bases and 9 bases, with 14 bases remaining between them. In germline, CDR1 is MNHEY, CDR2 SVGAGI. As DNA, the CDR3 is TGTGCCAGCAGTACAAAGGGGCTAGGTTCACCCCTCCACTTT. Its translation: CASSTKGLGSPLHF.

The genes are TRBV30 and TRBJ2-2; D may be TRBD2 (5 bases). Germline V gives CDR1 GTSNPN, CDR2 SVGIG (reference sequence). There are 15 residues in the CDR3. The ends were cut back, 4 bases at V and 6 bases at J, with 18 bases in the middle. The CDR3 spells CAWNYGLPRAGELFF. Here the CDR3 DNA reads TGTGCCTGGAACTATGGACTTCCGAGGGCCGGGGAGCTGTTTTTT.

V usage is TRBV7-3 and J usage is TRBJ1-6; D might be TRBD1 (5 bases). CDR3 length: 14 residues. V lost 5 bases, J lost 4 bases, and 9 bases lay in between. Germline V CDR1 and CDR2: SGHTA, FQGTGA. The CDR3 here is CASSERGYNSPLHF. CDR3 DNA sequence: TGTGCCAGCAGCGAAAGGGGTTATAATTCACCCCTCCACTTT.

The CDR3 region has the DNA TGCGCCAGCAGCCAAGATATCCCTTCCTACGAGCAGTACTTC. Translating it yields CASSQDIPSYEQYF. The chain has TRBV4-3 and TRBJ2-7; D is ambiguous. V lost 0 bases and J lost 1, with 7 bases in between. The CDR3 has 14 residues. Germline loops: CDR1 LGHNA, CDR2 YSLEER.

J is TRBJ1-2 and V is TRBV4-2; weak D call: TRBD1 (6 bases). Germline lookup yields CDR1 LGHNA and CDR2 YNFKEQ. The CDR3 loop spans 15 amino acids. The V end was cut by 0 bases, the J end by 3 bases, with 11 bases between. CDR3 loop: CASSQDSQGHYGYTF. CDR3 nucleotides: TGTGCCAGCAGCCAAGATTCTCAGGGGCACTATGGCTACACCTTC.

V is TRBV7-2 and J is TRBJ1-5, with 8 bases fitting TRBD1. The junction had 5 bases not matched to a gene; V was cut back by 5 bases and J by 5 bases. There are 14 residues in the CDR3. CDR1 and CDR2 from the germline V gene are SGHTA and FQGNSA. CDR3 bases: TGTGCCAGCAGCCCCAGGGGGCGAGATCAGCCCCAGCATTTT. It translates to CASSPRGRDQPQHF.

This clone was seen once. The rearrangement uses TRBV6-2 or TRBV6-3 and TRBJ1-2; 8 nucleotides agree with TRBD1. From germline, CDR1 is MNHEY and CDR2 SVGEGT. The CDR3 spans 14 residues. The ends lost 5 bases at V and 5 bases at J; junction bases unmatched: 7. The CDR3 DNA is TGTGCCAGCAGTCCAGGGGGCTCAGGGTATGGCTACACCTTC. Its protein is CASSPGGSGYGYTF.

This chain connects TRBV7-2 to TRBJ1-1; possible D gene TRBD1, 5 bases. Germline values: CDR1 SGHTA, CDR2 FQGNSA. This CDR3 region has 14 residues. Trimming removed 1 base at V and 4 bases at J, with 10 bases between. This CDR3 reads CASSLESGITEAFF. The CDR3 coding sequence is TGTGCCAGCAGCTTAGAATCAGGGATCACTGAAGCTTTCTTT.

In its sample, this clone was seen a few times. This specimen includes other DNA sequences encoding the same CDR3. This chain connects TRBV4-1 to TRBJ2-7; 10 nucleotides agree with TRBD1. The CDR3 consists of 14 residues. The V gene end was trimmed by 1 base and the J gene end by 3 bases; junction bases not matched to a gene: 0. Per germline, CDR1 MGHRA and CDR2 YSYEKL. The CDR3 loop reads CASSQGDRGYEQYF. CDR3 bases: TGCGCCAGCAGCCAAGGGGACAGGGGCTACGAGCAGTACTTC.

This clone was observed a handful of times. The CDR3 nucleotides are TGTGCCAGCAGTGACTTGCGTGGAGATACGCAGTATTTT. This translates into CASSDLRGDTQYF. The chain joins TRBV6-4 to TRBJ2-3; D is undetermined. V lost 1 base and J 5 bases, leaving 7 bases between the germline ends. The germline V gene encodes CDR1 MRHNA and CDR2 SNTAGT. This CDR3 is 13 amino acids long.

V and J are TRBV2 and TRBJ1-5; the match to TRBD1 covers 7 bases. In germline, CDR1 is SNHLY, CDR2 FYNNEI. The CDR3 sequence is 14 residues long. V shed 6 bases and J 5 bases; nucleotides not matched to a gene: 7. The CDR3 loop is CASRVGQAYQPQHF. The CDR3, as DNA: TGTGCCAGCAGGGTCGGACAGGCTTATCAGCCCCAGCATTTT.